This TCR beta chain was documented in a study of vaccination effects on CD4 cells after COVID-19. Profiled with immunoSEQ multiplex PCR; TCRdb holds only in-frame clones, not every one. The table shows 50,000 to 60,000 clones, with approximately 80% occurring only once. Upon completion of around 9 days in culture, CD4+ T cells were isolated. The cohort was immunized with two doses of either the BNT162b2 or mRNA-1273 vaccine. The germline V gene has CDR1 MDHEN and CDR2 SYDVKM. With V trimmed by 5 bases and J by 7 bases, 1 base remained unmatched. This CDR3 is built from 14 residues. This clone was observed a single time. What it binds is not known.

This TCR was recovered from a human donor who received a COVID-19 vaccine. This rearrangement joins TRBV28 to TRBJ1-6; 11 bases agree with TRBD1. Sequences were derived from CD4+ T cells from PBMCs cultured without peptide, sampled after COVID-19 vaccination. CDR3 sequence: CASSRTGGNSPLHF. In DNA form, the CDR3 reads TGTGCCAGCAGTCGGACAGGGGGCAATTCACCCCTCCACTTT.